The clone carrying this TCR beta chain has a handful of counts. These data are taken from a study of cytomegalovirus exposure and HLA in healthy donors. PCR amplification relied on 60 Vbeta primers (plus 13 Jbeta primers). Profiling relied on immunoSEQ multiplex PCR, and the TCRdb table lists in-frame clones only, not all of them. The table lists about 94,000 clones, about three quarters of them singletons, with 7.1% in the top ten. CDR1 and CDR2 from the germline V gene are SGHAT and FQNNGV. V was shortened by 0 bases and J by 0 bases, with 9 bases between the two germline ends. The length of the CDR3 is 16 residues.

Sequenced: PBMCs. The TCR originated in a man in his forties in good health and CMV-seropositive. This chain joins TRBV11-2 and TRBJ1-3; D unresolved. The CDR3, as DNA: TGTGCCAGCAGCTTAGATGAGGGCTACTCTGGAAACACCATATATTTT. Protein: CASSLDEGYSGNTIYF.